The sequence of this TCR beta chain was determined in a study of T cell repertoires in ileal Crohn's disease. Study in general: All patients had surgery for stricturing (approximately 60%) or penetrating (around 40%) disease.

This clone was seen just once. No antigen is known for it. CDR3 size: 17 residues. The V segment lost 5 bases and the J segment 2 bases; nucleotides outside the gene matches: 13. Germline lookup yields CDR1 SGHRS and CDR2 YFSETQ. Points from the study as a whole: Clonality above 26.8% at surgery always came with endoscopic recurrence. High-frequency clones were more common in sorted CD8 than CD4 cells.

Five hundred nanograms of biopsy DNA per sample underwent TCRB immunosequencing. Using immunoSEQ multiplex PCR, the repertoire was profiled, and TCRdb retains in-frame clones only, with some absent. The table shows some 4,500 clones, with 76% occurring only once. Sample: ileal tissue. This chain connects TRBV5-1 to TRBJ2-7; the match to TRBD2 covers 10 bases. The origin of this receptor is an adult with Crohn's disease. The CDR3 DNA reads as TGCGCCAGCAGTTTAAGCCATTTAGCGGGGGGTACCTACGAGCAGTACTTC. Translated: CASSLSHLAGGTYEQYF. The variable domain in full, with the rest retrieved from reference TRBV5-1 and TRBJ2-7, is KAGVTQTPRYLIKTRGQQVTLSCSPISGHRSVSWYQQTPGQGLQFLFEYFSETQRNKGNFPGRFSGRQFSNSRSEMNVSTLELGDSALYLCASSLSHLAGGTYEQYFGPGTRLTVT.